The next 28 T cell receptor beta chains were all read from a single sample in a study of cytomegalovirus exposure and HLA in healthy donors. The PCR made use of 60 Vbeta and 13 Jbeta primers. Generated by immunoSEQ multiplex PCR, the TCRdb table keeps only in-frame clones and is missing some. The sample contains more than 100,000 clones, approximately 75% of which appear only once. Sequencing used PBMCs. Receptor source: a man aged 50-60 years in good health and CMV-seropositive.

The rearrangement links TRBV5-6 to TRBJ1-2; the match to TRBD1 covers 7 bases. CDR1 is SGHDT, CDR2 YYEEEE, per germline. The CDR3 runs to 14 residues. J was trimmed by 7 bases and V by 0 bases; bases with no gene match: 6. The CDR3: CASSLDRGKAGYTF. The CDR3 region has the DNA TGTGCCAGCAGCTTGGACAGGGGTAAAGCTGGCTACACCTTC.

This clone turned up a few times. CDR3 protein: CASSPPPLNTEAFF. The CDR3 nucleotides read TGTGCCAGCTCACCACCCCCATTGAACACTGAAGCTTTCTTT. The V call is TRBV18, the J call TRBJ1-1; D call uncertain. The germline gives CDR1 KGHSH, CDR2 LQKENI. CDR3 length equals 14 residues. V was cut by 0 bases and J by 0 bases, with 5 bases left in between.

The V and J genes are TRBV5-4 and TRBJ1-2; D is possibly TRBD1 (6 bases). Germline V gene sequence: CDR1 SGHNT, CDR2 YYREEE (reference sequence). With 4 bases removed from V and 2 bases from J, the gap between germline ends came to 12 bases. The length of the CDR3 is 14 residues. CDR3 protein: CASSAVTGNYGYTF. Here the CDR3 DNA reads TGTGCCAGCAGCGCAGTTACAGGGAACTATGGCTACACCTTC.

This chain connects TRBV6-4 to TRBJ2-1; 9 positions agree with TRBD1. The CDR3 totals 15 residues. Germline trimming cut 3 bases from V and 6 bases from J; bases unmatched to any gene: 6. CDR1 is MRHNA and CDR2 is SNTAGT in the germline V gene. The CDR3 nucleotides are TGTGCCAGCAGTGAACAGGGGGCTGATGGCAATGAGCAGTTCTTC. The encoded protein is CASSEQGADGNEQFF.

The chain couples TRBV29-1 to TRBJ2-1; D remains unclear. This CDR3 region has 10 residues. Deletions cut 4 bases from V and 5 bases from J, with 3 bases between. Germline lookup yields CDR1 SQVTM and CDR2 ANQGSEA. The CDR3 coding sequence is TGCAGCGTTGCTAACAATGAGCAGTTCTTC. It yields the protein CSVANNEQFF.

This chain joins TRBV6-1 and TRBJ1-1, with D possibly being TRBD1 (5 bases). The CDR3 length is 12 residues. The ends were cut back, 7 bases at V and 11 bases at J, with 17 bases in the middle. Germline V gene sequence: CDR1 MNHNS, CDR2 SASEGT. The CDR3 DNA reads as TGTGCCAGCATTAAACCTCCGCGGGGGGCTTTCTTT. Translating it yields CASIKPPRGAFF.

As concerns this clone: Compared with germline, one end of the junction differs, possibly owing to a read error. This chain joins TRBV4-3 and TRBJ2-6, with D maybe TRBD1 (5 bases). The CDR3 runs 16 residues. Per the germline V gene, CDR1 is LGHNA and CDR2 is YSLEER. The DNA of the CDR3 is TGCGCCAGCAGCCAAGATAGCCGGTCTGGGGCCAACGTCCTGATTTTC. Encoded protein: CASSQDSRSGANVLIF.

This chain uses TRBV19 with TRBJ2-1; 9 nucleotides agree with TRBD2. CDR1 and CDR2 from the germline V gene are LNHDA and SQIVND (reference sequence). The trim removed 6 bases at V and 9 bases at J, leaving 6 bases unmatched. The CDR3 runs to 13 residues. CDR3 loop: CASRQAGGGEQFF. CDR3 sequence (DNA): TGTGCCAGTAGACAAGCGGGAGGTGGTGAGCAGTTCTTC.

The V call is TRBV29-1, the J call TRBJ1-2, with 8 bases identical to TRBD1. The CDR3 has 14 residues. The germline V gene has CDR1 SQVTM and CDR2 ANQGSEA. V was clipped by 2 bases and J by 8 bases; unmatched bases: 10. DNA for the CDR3: TGCAGCGTTGAAAGGGACAGGTCACTTGGAGGCTACACCTTC. Its translation is CSVERDRSLGGYTF.

The chain has TRBV18 and TRBJ1-1; unclear D gene. The CDR3 loop spans 11 amino acids. V dropped 3 bases and J dropped 5 bases, with 4 bases sitting between them. Per the germline V gene, CDR1 is KGHSH and CDR2 is LQKENI. In DNA form, the CDR3 reads TGTGCCAGCTCACCCGGGACTGAAGCTTTCTTT. This gives the protein CASSPGTEAFF.

The V call is TRBV7-2, the J call TRBJ2-7; D is uncertain. The germline V and J ends were trimmed by 5 bases and 3 bases, with 14 bases remaining between them. The CDR3 runs to 14 residues. Germline V lookup: CDR1 SGHTA, CDR2 FQGNSA. The CDR3 DNA sequence: TGTGCCAGCAGCCTATACCCTCTGAACTACGAGCAGTACTTC. Translation: CASSLYPLNYEQYF.

This clone was recorded once. The genes are TRBV6-6 and TRBJ1-4; 9 bases align to TRBD1. The germline V gene encodes CDR1 MNHNY and CDR2 SVGAGI (reference sequence). This CDR3 has 15 residues. J gave up 10 bases and V 4 bases, and 10 bases lay outside the gene matches. Here the CDR3 DNA reads TGTGCCAGCAGTTCCGCCGGGACAGGGTACGGAAAACTGTTTTTT. Translated, it gives CASSSAGTGYGKLFF.

V and J are TRBV4-1 and TRBJ1-1; D gene ambiguous. Trimming left V 0 bases short and J 3 bases short, with 17 bases between. Per germline, CDR1 MGHRA and CDR2 YSYEKL. The CDR3 contains 17 residues. CDR3 nucleotides: TGCGCCAGCAGCCAAGATCCCTCGGCGGGGTATGACACTGAAGCTTTCTTT. It encodes CASSQDPSAGYDTEAFF.

This clone was detected a few times. V usage is TRBV28 and J usage is TRBJ1-5; maybe TRBD1 (5 bases). The CDR3 runs to 16 residues. V lost 4 bases to trimming and J lost 0 bases, with 13 bases between them. The germline V gene has CDR1 MDHEN and CDR2 SYDVKM. As DNA, the CDR3 is TGTGCCAGCAGTTCCTACGGGGGGTTTAGCAATCAGCCCCAGCATTTT. Protein product: CASSSYGGFSNQPQHF.

V gene TRBV5-1 combines with J gene TRBJ2-5, with TRBD1 as a possible D gene (5 bases). The CDR3 sequence is 15 residues long. Germline CDR1 SGHRS, CDR2 YFSETQ. V was trimmed by 0 bases and J by 5 bases, leaving 14 bases between them. CDR3 in DNA: TGCGCCAGCAGCTTGGAACCAGGGATGGCGGAGACCCAGTACTTC. This gives the protein CASSLEPGMAETQYF.

A note on this clone: Germline and junction disagree at one end, which may indicate a read error. The chain links TRBV4-1 to TRBJ2-7; 8 bases line up with TRBD2. Germline CDR1 reads MGHRA; CDR2 reads YSYEKL. CDR3 size: 16 residues. CDR3 nucleotide sequence: TGCGCCAGCAGCCAAGAGGACGCGGGAGGAACCTACAAGCAGTACTTC. Translating gives CASSQEDAGGTYKQYF.

This chain connects TRBV19 to TRBJ2-5, with 7 bases fitting TRBD1. The length of the CDR3 is 11 residues. Unmatched junction bases numbered 3, after V lost 9 bases and J lost 5 bases. Germline V gene lookup returns CDR1 LNHDA and CDR2 SQIVND (reference sequence). This CDR3 is CARTGQETQYF. As DNA, the CDR3 is TGTGCCAGGACAGGGCAGGAGACCCAGTACTTC.

This clone has just a few counts. V is TRBV2 and J is TRBJ2-1, with 7 bases fitting TRBD2. Germline V gene sequence: CDR1 SNHLY, CDR2 FYNNEI. With V trimmed by 4 bases and J by 5 bases, 2 bases remained unmatched. The CDR3 totals 13 residues. The CDR3 DNA follows: TGTGCCAGCAGTGGGACTAGGGACAATGAGCAGTTCTTC. Amino acids: CASSGTRDNEQFF. The full variable domain, rest sourced from reference TRBV2 and TRBJ2-1, is EPEVTQTPSHQVTQMGQEVILRCVPISNHLYFYWYRQILGQKVEFLVSFYNNEISEKSEIFDDQFSVERPDGSNFTLKIRSTKLEDSAMYFCASSGTRDNEQFFGPGTRLTVL.

V usage is TRBV10-3 and J usage is TRBJ1-2, with TRBD1 as a possible D gene (6 bases). Germline V CDR1 and CDR2: ENHRY, SYGVKD. This CDR3 is 13 amino acids long. V lost 5 bases, J lost 2 bases, and 9 bases lay in between. The CDR3 is CAISTTGNYGYTF. The CDR3 coding sequence is TGTGCCATCAGTACAACAGGGAACTATGGCTACACCTTC.

This clone was counted a few times. The chain has TRBV29-1 and TRBJ2-6; D unclear. The CDR3 consists of 15 residues. Trimming cost V 3 bases and J 0 bases, with 9 bases left between them. Germline assignment: CDR1 SQVTM and CDR2 ANQGSEA. The CDR3 bases are TGCAGCGTTGAGATTGACACCTCTGGGGCCAACGTCCTGACTTTC. This codes for CSVEIDTSGANVLTF.

The rearrangement links TRBV7-3 to TRBJ2-7; TRBD2 matches at 11 bases. This CDR3 region has 15 residues. The V gene end was trimmed by 5 bases and the J gene end by 3 bases; junction bases not matched to a gene: 6. Germline V gives CDR1 SGHTA, CDR2 FQGTGA. The CDR3 loop is CASSLGTSGNYEQYF. The CDR3 DNA follows: TGTGCCAGCAGCCTCGGGACTAGCGGAAACTACGAGCAGTACTTC. Filled out from reference TRBV7-3 and TRBJ2-7, the complete variable domain reads GAGVSQTPSNKVTEKGKYVELRCDPISGHTALYWYRQSLGQGPEFLIYFQGTGAADDSGLPNDRFFAVRPEGSVSTLKIQRTERGDSAVYLCASSLGTSGNYEQYFGPGTRLTVT.

In this sample, this clone turned up many times. The chain links TRBV4-2 to TRBJ1-4, with D hard to call. The CDR3 is 12 residues long. The germline CDR1 and CDR2 sequences are LGHNA and YNFKEQ. The ends were cut back, 3 bases at V and 12 bases at J, with 11 bases in the middle. The CDR3 sequence is CASSQLQSELFF. CDR3 sequence (DNA): TGTGCCAGCAGCCAGCTCCAATCGGAACTGTTTTTT.

The chain carries TRBV10-1 and TRBJ1-5, with 9 bases that match TRBD1. CDR1 and CDR2 from the germline V gene are WNHNN and SYGVQD (reference sequence). The CDR3 contains 17 residues. The V segment lost 6 bases and the J segment 5 bases; nucleotides outside the gene matches: 14. The CDR3 sequence: CASRTSGQGHLHQPQHF. DNA of the CDR3: TGCGCCAGCAGAACCTCGGGACAGGGCCATCTGCATCAGCCCCAGCATTTT.

The chain links TRBV7-6 to TRBJ2-5; D gene ambiguous. CDR3 size: 13 residues. Germline V gene lookup returns CDR1 SGHVS and CDR2 FNYEAQ. Deletions cut 7 bases from V and 2 bases from J, with 11 bases between. The CDR3: CASTENLQETQYF. The CDR3 bases are TGTGCCAGCACCGAGAACTTACAAGAGACCCAGTACTTC.

The chain recombines TRBV16 with TRBJ2-7; D unclear. The V gene lost 4 bases and the J gene lost 0 bases, with 10 bases spanning the gap. There are 14 residues in the CDR3. Germline CDR1 is KGHSY and CDR2 is FQNENV. The CDR3 spells CASSPQVSSYEQYF. Here the CDR3 DNA reads TGTGCCAGCAGCCCCCAGGTTAGCTCCTACGAGCAGTACTTC.

This chain uses TRBV28 with TRBJ2-5; 8 positions match TRBD2. Per the germline V gene, CDR1 is MDHEN and CDR2 is SYDVKM. CDR3 size: 16 residues. With V trimmed by 10 bases and J by 4 bases, 17 bases remained unmatched. The CDR3, as DNA: TGTGCCATGAGGTTAGTAGTCGCGGGAGGAGGAGAGACCCAGTACTTC. Encoded protein: CAMRLVVAGGGETQYF.

The chain combines TRBV7-2 with TRBJ2-3; 14 positions agree with TRBD2. Germline loops: CDR1 SGHTA, CDR2 FQGNSA. Trimming took 6 bases from V and 9 from J; bases not matched to a gene: 8. The length of the CDR3 is 15 residues. The CDR3 DNA is TGTGCCAGCAGTTTGACTAGCGGGAGGGATGGGACGCAGTATTTT. Translating it yields CASSLTSGRDGTQYF.

The chain uses TRBV12-5 and TRBJ1-1; possible D gene TRBD1, 5 bases. The CDR3 runs to 13 residues. Trimming pared 6 bases from V and 1 base from J, leaving 9 bases between. The germline CDR1 and CDR2 sequences are LGHNT and FRNRAP. The CDR3 nucleotides are TGTGCTAGTGGCCTTACAGGGAACACTGAAGCTTTCTTT. Protein product: CASGLTGNTEAFF.